This T cell receptor beta chain came from a study of shared clonotypes between healthy human individuals (dated by TCRdb to between 2020 and 2021). General notes on the study: The cohort included three men and a couple of women between 18 and 49 years of age. For each donor, three plates each were used for CD4 naive and CD4 memory, two plates were used for CD8 naive, and one plate was used for CD8 memory. To estimate repertoire size and how much clonotype sharing occurs between individuals, the study deeply sequenced the blood TCR repertoires of several healthy adults. To increase sequencing depth and limit assay-specific biases, different laboratories used diverse techniques to prepare libraries and sequence TCR repertoires. Between about 0.85 and 9.5 billion PBMCs per donor were obtained by leukapheresis.

The donors were healthy, HIV-negative adults with no recently reported acute infections or vaccinations. All donors were Caucasian adults living in Nashville, Tennessee, USA. Magnetic negative selection was used to enrich CD4+ T cells, after which naive cells were positively selected on CD45RA and the negative fraction became the memory subset. Blood was collected by leukapheresis, and PBMCs were isolated by Ficoll-Histopaque density gradient centrifugation and then cryopreserved in liquid nitrogen vapor phase. Analytical flow cytometry was used to check the purity and quantity of every magnetically sorted T cell population. Genomic DNA was isolated from each sorted fraction and quantified by UV absorbance on a Nanodrop 2000c. What the authors observed across the whole study: Sampling was limited to blood, and TCR repertoires in tissue likely differ from TCR repertoires in blood. Pairwise subsampling led to the expectation that sequencing depth would affect the degree of clonotype sharing among donors. Around 5.4% of naive CD4, 3.5% of naive CD8, roughly 2.5% of memory CD4, and more than 0.35% of memory CD8 clonotypes were shared across several donors. Compared with non-shared clonotypes, clonotypes shared by all four sorted-subset donors had higher generation probabilities. Incomplete sequencing was indicated by rarefaction of sorted-subset datasets, despite the large sequencing depth. Because the study included only a small number of donors, the genetic and exposure-history diversity represented was limited. Naive subsets generally had larger estimated clonotype richness than memory subsets.

As regards this clone: The antigen it binds to is not known. No much larger clone is present one base from it, and per-base qualities are unavailable.

Using the deep immunoSEQ assay, TCR CDR3 regions were amplified from genomic DNA by multiplex PCR. Extracted genomic DNA from each cell subset was distributed evenly across all wells of several immunoSEQ 96-well plates, and each plate was treated as a replicate. Each replicate PCR for sorted subsets received about 210 ng genomic DNA, equal to 28,000 or so T cell genomes. Purified libraries were measured with a Qubit 3.0 fluorometer, size-checked on a Bioanalyzer 2100, and measured again with the KAPA Library Quantification kit. A separate single-read 150-cycle Illumina NextSeq 550 flow cell was used to sequence each immunoSEQ 96-well plate. Turning to the authors' computational methods: Because only junctional sequences without quality scores were contained in the immunoSEQ output, filtering matching that applied to full-length reads could not be performed. To assign V/J genes and CDR3, sequences were annotated against IMGT germline references using PyIR, a Python wrapper for IgBLAST v1.9. Reads with weak V/J assignments (E-value above 1e-6), missing CDR3, stop codons, out-of-frame junctions, or ambiguous translated residues were removed. V3J clonotypes were defined as sequences sharing an identical inferred V gene, J gene, and CDR3 amino acid sequence. Percentage overlap between repertoires was computed as shared unique clonotypes divided by the size of the smaller repertoire. Three approaches were used to assess repertoire richness: RTK rarefaction, the Chao1 estimator, and Recon v2.1 estimates of unobserved clonotypes. For all TCRbeta clonotypes obtained by the gDNA method from a handful of donors, generation probabilities were computed with OLGA. Not all clones reach the TCRdb copy of this immuneACCESS table, which keeps in-frame sequences only. Checked studies attribute under half of the gap to unresolved V genes and leave the rest unexplained. That table supplies the V and J calls and clone size; D and trimming were determined from the DNA. This sample is represented by approximately 1,500,000 clones; 95% to 99% of them were singletons. The ten largest clones take up roughly 0.42% of the sample.

Counted from cysteine to phenylalanine, this CDR3 has 13 amino acids. The read is trimmed to its CDR3 DNA, 39 bases read in frame from base 1. V lost 3 bases and J lost 6 bases; the stretch between them is 12 bases long. Per the germline V gene, SGHRS is the CDR1 and YFSETQ is the CDR2. This clonotype was obtained from a man aged 25-45 years in good health. This receptor chain uses TRBV5-1 and TRBJ1-1, and perhaps TRBD1 as D gene, on 5 matching bases. Sequenced: naive CD4+ T cells sorted from blood. Taken with the paper, the label for cell subset or site translates to: CD45RA+ positively selected. The sequenced DNA is TGCGCCAGCAGCTGGGTGGGGGGACCTGAAGCTTTCTTT. Its translation is CASSWVGGPEAFF.